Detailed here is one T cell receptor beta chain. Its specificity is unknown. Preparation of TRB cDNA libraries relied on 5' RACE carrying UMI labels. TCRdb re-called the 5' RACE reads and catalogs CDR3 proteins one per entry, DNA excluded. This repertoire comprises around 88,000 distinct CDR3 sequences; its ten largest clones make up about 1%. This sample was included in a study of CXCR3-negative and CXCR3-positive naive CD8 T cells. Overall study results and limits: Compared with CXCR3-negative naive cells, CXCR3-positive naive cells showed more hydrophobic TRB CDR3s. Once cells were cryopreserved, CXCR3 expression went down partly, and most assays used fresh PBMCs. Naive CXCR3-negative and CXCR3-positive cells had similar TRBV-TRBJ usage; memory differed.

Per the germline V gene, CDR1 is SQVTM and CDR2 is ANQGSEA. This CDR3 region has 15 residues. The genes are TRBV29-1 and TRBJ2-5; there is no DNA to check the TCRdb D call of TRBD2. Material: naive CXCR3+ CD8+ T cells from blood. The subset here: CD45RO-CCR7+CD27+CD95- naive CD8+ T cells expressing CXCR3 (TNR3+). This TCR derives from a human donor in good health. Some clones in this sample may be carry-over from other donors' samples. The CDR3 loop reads CSAGRSGTDQENQYF. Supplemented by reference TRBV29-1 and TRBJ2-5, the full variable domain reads SAVISQKPSRDICQRGTSLTIQCQVDSQVTMMFWYRQQPGQSLTLIATANQGSEATYESGFVIDKFPISRPNLTFSTLTVSNMSPEDSSIYLCSAGRSGTDQENQYFGPGTRLLVL.